This T cell receptor beta chain was sequenced in a study of cytomegalovirus exposure and HLA in healthy donors (dated by TCRdb to 2015 to 2018). Describing the broader study: According to an earlier analysis of a few hundred of the donors, 150 million to 200 million T cells yielded some 120 million unique TCR beta sequences and about 280 Gb of sequence data. An early release covering roughly 640 HLA-typed donors comprised about 300 gigabases of sequencing data and around 80 million unique TCR sequences. Of the 300 to 450 genotyped donors, 65% to 90% were placed in the genetic ancestry cluster associated with self-reported Caucasian donors. The aim of the study was to test whether cataloging public T cell receptors could identify signatures of past pathogen exposure. The T cell repertoires of around 670 subjects were profiled by immunosequencing and related to cytomegalovirus serostatus. Along with the roughly 670-subject first cohort, a separate validation cohort of around 110 different subjects was used. To predict cytomegalovirus infection status, the study brought together high-throughput TCR immunosequencing, statistical association of individual TCRs with disease status, and machine learning. A later analysis re-examined previously published TCR beta repertoires from about 670 donors and added high-resolution HLA genotyping to investigate patterns of TCR occurrence. Rather than using new phenotypic data, the later analysis identified candidate immune exposures from TCR beta sequences and from how often those sequences occurred across donors. An earlier analysis of approximately 640 of the donors applied high-throughput TCR beta sequencing to assess whether each TCR beta V gene segment acted as functional or pseudogenic. Donor age, sex, ethnicity and CMV serostatus were compiled alongside the repertoire data. A later genetic analysis took genome-wide SNP genotypes for about 65% of the 666 donors and used that subset as a discovery cohort. All discovery cohort repertoires had been generated on a single sequencing platform. Both class I and class II loci were covered by HLA typing, at four-digit resolution. The number of donors typed differed by locus, with roughly 620-630 for A, B, C, DRB1 and DQB1, over 500 for DQA1, 600 to 610 for DPA1, and under 490 for DPB1. Four to six DR-DQ haplotypes were handled as single units for association and clustering, since linkage in the cohort was strong. Across about 380 genotyped donors of the cohort, an average of about 240,000 unique TCR beta nucleotide sequences per donor were sequenced, and roughly a sixth of those sequences were non-productive.

The cohort consisted of approximately 670 healthy bone marrow donors. Cohort members were all nominally healthy when sampled, although unrecorded immune exposures were likely present. The donor tested CMV seropositive and was one of the 289 seropositive cohort members. Every donor gave a peripheral blood sample, and the peripheral blood mononuclear cells from that sample were used for TCR beta sequencing. The Qiagen DNeasy Blood Extraction Kit was used to extract genomic DNA from the blood cell samples. Receptors were amplified or captured by the immunoSEQ multiplex PCR assay. For the multiplex PCR, a mixture combining 60 forward primers for TCR Vbeta segments and 13 reverse primers for TCR Jbeta segments was used. Amplification of the CDR3 region of rearranged TCR beta genes was performed with a multiplex PCR assay on genomic DNA. On the Illumina HiSeq System, the amplified TCR beta libraries were sequenced as 87-base-pair reads. Per the authors' processing: A later analysis tallied roughly 78 million unique TCR beta chains across the 610 or so repertoires, and some 10 million of those chains were shared by two or more donors. A nearest-neighbor algorithm error-corrected the raw reads and collapsed the reads into unique sequences, merging closely related sequences to remove PCR and sequencing errors. Alignment of CDR3 sequences to IMGT reference sequences was used to assign V, D and J gene segments. For a sequence to be retained, at least a six-nucleotide match to both a V gene segment and a J gene segment was required. Rearrangements were classified as productive when the CDR3 lacked stop codons and remained in frame with V and J, and all other rearrangements were classified as non-productive. CDR3 was defined by IMGT convention, running from the second conserved V-encoded cysteine to the conserved J-encoded phenylalanine. Sequences without an unambiguous match to a single V gene segment were excluded from the earlier analysis of almost 600 of the donors. An earlier analysis of over 450 of the donors classified V segments as functional when productive rearrangements were above 56.7% and as segregating when the standard deviation between donors was above 5%. A statistical classification framework was built for diagnosing cytomegalovirus status from the catalog of TCR beta chain sequences. In a later analysis, TCR nucleotide sequences were compared against IMGT/GENE-DB human TR gene sequences so that V and J genes could be assigned. The TCRdist pipeline was used in a later analysis to assign CDR3 sequences and most-parsimonious VDJ recombination scenarios. In a later analysis, every TCR beta chain was defined by the combination of its CDR3 amino acid sequence and its V-gene family, and reads without a unique V-gene family were dropped. As a way to deal with suspected cross-contamination and a sequencing artifact, a later analysis dropped approximately 590 nucleotide sequences that were highly shared and had low generation probability. A later analysis calculated a clonal expansion index for each public chain from normalized within-repertoire ranks of inferred template counts. In a later analysis, generation probabilities were computed with a VDJ recombination model fitted to out-of-frame rearrangements, and the resulting probabilities were checked against IGoR. A later analysis scored TCR-TCR, TCR-HLA and TCR-CMV co-occurrence with hypergeometric tests, applying a repertoire-size bias correction to TCR pairs. In a later analysis, false discovery rates were estimated by permuting HLA or CMV assignments 20 times. In a later analysis, co-occurring TCRs were grouped with DBSCAN, and TCRdist sequence similarity was added when clustering was performed within HLA-allele-positive subsets. Co-occurrence clustering excluded repertoires with fewer than 30,000 or more than 120,000 public chains, plus five with anomalous nucleotide sharing. TCRdb mirrors the immuneACCESS table, restricted to in-frame sequences. Some clones are absent from its copies; in checked studies, under half trace to an unresolved V gene, and the reason for the others is unknown. Clone size and V and J calls were adopted from that table, with D and trimming inferred from the DNA. The sample's records list roughly 190,000 clones. The top ten clones comprise approximately 0.8% of the sample.

What the authors observed across the whole study: A later analysis associated about 16,000 TCR beta sequences with specific HLA alleles at a false discovery rate of 0.05. CMV serostatus was the only immune exposure information available for the cohort. In a later analysis, several top co-occurrence clusters were reported to appear linked to parvovirus B19, influenza, CMV and Epstein-Barr virus. In an earlier analysis of 587 of the donors, most TCR beta V segments were observed in productive rearrangements about 87% or about 30% of the time, broadly matching IMGT annotations. Cytomegalovirus status was reported to be diagnosed by the classifier with high specificity and sensitivity in both the original and validation cohorts. A further reported finding was that TCR beta sequences accurately predicted the HLA-A and HLA-B alleles for most subjects in the first cohort. In a later analysis, HLA-associated TCR beta chains showed more clonal expansion and lower generation probabilities than non-associated chains that were equally common. In a later genetic analysis, a missense DCLRE1C variant was associated with V-gene and J-gene trimming of TCR beta chains, and the association was replicated in an independent cohort. According to the authors, the approach could potentially be generalized to other disease states and immunological phenotypes. In a later genetic analysis, fewer N-insertions in productive TCRs were reported among donors in an Asian-associated ancestry cluster than the roughly 700-donor mean. When HLA alleles, especially DR and DQ, strongly co-occurred, attributing TCR associations to individual alleles was difficult. The 87-base-pair reads could not distinguish some IMGT-functional V segments, including TRBV6-2 and TRBV6-3, so those segments were excluded. Only TCR beta chains were sequenced in this cohort, and the absence of alpha or paired-chain data limited detectable features. A total of fewer than 200 TCR beta chains were listed by the study as associated with cytomegalovirus. Because HLA typing was unavailable for some donors at each locus, only the typed subset was used in association tests. A cluster of highly shared sequence variants was judged likely to be a technical artifact of the sequencing pipeline. Most CMV-associated TCR beta chains appeared to be HLA-restricted in a later analysis, and the HLA associations seemed to be driven largely by CMV exposure. A few of the identified cytomegalovirus-associated TCR beta chains were confirmed in vitro to be specific for cytomegalovirus antigens. A later analysis found that TCR association rates varied across HLA loci, with DRB1 alleles showing the most associated TCRs and HLA-C alleles the fewest. Correlated functional status among segregating V segments might reflect linkage disequilibrium, but an unknown experimental factor could not be ruled out. Because counts were too low, roughly 18 rarely observed V segments, including chromosome 9 orphons, were left out of the earlier analysis of over 550 of the donors. Across donors, most TCR sequences were observed very rarely, whereas some public TCRs were present in many individuals. The presence/absence analyses assumed that sequencing depth was roughly uniform across donors, and that assumption may not be true.

On this clone itself: This receptor's antigen is unknown.

V is trimmed back by 4 bases and J by 0 bases, and the junction contains 8 bases that no gene match accounts for. Including cysteine and phenylalanine, the CDR3 has 17 amino acids. The read is trimmed to its CDR3 DNA, 51 bases read in frame from base 1. CDR1 and CDR2 were assigned from the germline V gene as KGHSH and LQKENI. Sequenced input: PBMCs. The sequence derives from a woman in her late teens or twenties in good health and CMV-seropositive. The chain couples TRBV18 to TRBJ1-5, and 8 junction bases match TRBD1. This receptor has the CDR3 CASSRTGGGSSNQPQHF. The sequenced DNA is TGTGCCAGCTCACGTACAGGGGGTGGGAGTAGCAATCAGCCCCAGCATTTT.